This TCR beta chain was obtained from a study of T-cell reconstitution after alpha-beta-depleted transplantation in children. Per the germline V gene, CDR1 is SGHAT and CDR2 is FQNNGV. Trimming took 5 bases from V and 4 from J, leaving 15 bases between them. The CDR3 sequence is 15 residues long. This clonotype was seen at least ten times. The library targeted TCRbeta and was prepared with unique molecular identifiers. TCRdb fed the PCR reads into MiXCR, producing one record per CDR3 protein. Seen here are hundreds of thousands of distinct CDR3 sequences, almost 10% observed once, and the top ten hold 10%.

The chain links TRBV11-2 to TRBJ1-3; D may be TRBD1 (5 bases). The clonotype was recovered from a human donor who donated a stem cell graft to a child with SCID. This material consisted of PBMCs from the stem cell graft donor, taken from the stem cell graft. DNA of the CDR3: TGTGCCAGCAGCCACGTTGGAGGGGTCGGAAACACCATATATTTT. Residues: CASSHVGGVGNTIYF. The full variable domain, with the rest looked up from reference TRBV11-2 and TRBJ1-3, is EAGVAQSPRYKIIEKRQSVAFWCNPISGHATLYWYQQILGQGPKLLIQFQNNGVVDDSQLPKDRFSAERLKGVDSTLKIQPAKLEDSAVYLCASSHVGGVGNTIYFGEGSWLTVV.